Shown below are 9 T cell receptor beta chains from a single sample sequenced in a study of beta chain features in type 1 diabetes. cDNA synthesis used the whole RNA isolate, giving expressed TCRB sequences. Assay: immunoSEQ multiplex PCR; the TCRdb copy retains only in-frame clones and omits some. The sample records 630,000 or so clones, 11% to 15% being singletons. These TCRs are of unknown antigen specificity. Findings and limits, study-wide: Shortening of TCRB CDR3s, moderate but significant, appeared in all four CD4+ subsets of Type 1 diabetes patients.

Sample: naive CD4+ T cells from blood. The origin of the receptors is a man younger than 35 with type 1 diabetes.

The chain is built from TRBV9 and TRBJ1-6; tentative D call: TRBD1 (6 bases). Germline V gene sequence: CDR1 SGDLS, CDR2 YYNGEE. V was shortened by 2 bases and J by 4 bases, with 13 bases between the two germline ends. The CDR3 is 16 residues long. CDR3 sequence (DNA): TGTGCCAGCAGCGTGGACGGGGGGACATATAATTCACCCCTCCACTTT. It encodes CASSVDGGTYNSPLHF.

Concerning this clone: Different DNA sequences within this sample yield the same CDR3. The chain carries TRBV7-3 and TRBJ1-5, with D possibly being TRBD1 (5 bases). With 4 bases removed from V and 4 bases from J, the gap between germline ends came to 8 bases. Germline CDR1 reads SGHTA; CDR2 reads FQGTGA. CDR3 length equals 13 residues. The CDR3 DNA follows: TGTGCCAGCAGCTCCCAGGGTAATCAGCCCCAGCATTTT. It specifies CASSSQGNQPQHF.

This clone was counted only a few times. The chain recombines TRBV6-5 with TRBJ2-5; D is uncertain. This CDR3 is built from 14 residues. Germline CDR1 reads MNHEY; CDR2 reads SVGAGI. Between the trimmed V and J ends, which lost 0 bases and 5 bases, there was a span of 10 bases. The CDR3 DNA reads TGTGCCAGCAGTTACTCTTGGGGTCGGGAGACCCAGTACTTC. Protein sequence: CASSYSWGRETQYF.

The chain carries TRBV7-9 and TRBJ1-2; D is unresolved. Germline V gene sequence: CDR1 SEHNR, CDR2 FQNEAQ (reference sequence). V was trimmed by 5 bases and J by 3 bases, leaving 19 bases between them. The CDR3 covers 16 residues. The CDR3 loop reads CASSPKGETFDYGYTF. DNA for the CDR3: TGTGCCAGCAGCCCCAAGGGCGAGACGTTCGACTATGGCTACACCTTC.

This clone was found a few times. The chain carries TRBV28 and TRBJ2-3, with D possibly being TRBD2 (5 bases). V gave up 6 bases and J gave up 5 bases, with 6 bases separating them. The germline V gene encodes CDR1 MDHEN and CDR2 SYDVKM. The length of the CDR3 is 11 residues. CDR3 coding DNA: TGTGCCAGCAGCAGCGGAGATACGCAGTATTTT. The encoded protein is CASSSGDTQYF.

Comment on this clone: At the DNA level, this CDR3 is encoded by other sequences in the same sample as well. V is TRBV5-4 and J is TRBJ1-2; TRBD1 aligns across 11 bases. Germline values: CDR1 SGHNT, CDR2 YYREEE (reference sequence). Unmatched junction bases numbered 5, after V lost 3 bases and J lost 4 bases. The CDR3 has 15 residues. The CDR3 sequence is CASSSAGQGAYGYTF. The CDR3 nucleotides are TGTGCCAGCAGCTCGGCTGGACAGGGGGCCTATGGCTACACCTTC.

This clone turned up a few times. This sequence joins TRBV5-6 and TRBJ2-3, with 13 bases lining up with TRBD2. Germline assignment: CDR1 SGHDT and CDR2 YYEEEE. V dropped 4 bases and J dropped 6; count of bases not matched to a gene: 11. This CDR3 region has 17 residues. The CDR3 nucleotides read TGTGCCAGCAGCACACCCGGGACTAGCGGGAAACTGGATACGCAGTATTTT. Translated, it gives CASSTPGTSGKLDTQYF.

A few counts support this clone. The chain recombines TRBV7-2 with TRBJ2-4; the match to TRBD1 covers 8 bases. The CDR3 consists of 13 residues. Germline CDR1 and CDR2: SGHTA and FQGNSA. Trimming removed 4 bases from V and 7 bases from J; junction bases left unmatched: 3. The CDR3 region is CASSSGTGNIQYF. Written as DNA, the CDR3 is TGTGCCAGCAGCTCCGGGACAGGCAACATTCAGTACTTC.

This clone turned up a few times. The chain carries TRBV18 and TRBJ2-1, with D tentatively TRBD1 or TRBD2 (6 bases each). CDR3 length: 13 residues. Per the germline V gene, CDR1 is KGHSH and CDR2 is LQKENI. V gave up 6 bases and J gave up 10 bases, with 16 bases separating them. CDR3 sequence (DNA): TGTGCCAGCTCCCCTACCTCCGGGGGCGAGCAGTTCTTC. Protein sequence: CASSPTSGGEQFF. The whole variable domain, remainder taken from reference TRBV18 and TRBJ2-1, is NAGVMQNPRHLVRRRGQEARLRCSPMKGHSHVYWYRQLPEEGLKFMVYLQKENIIDESGMPKERFSAEFPKEGPSILRIQQVVRGDSAAYFCASSPTSGGEQFFGPGTRLTVL.